The present entry profiles one T cell receptor (beta chain) with its context. This record comes from a study of technical replicates of blood from a handful of donors. Clones were sequenced by immunoSEQ multiplex PCR, and TCRdb holds only the in-frame ones, with some missing. The table includes about 88,000 clones, 94% detected once. This CDR3 is 15 amino acids long. The germline CDR1 and CDR2 sequences are MNHEY and SVGAGI. J was trimmed by 1 base and V by 6 bases; bases with no gene match: 6. Specimen: T cells isolated from PBMCs. J is TRBJ2-7 and V is TRBV6-5; 10 positions match TRBD1. The clonotype was recovered from a human donor in good health. The CDR3 loop reads CASSDRGQKSYEQYF. CDR3 DNA: TGTGCCAGCAGCGACAGGGGGCAGAAATCCTACGAGCAGTACTTC.